This entry lists 2 T cell receptor beta chains sequenced from one sample in a study of cytomegalovirus exposure and HLA in healthy donors. It was with 60 Vbeta and 13 Jbeta primers that the PCR ran. Repertoires were generated with immunoSEQ multiplex PCR, while TCRdb's copy carries only in-frame clones and drops some. Counted here are 150,000 to 200,000 clones, 79% occurring once; the ten biggest clones make up around 1.4%. The sample consisted of PBMCs. The receptors shown here come from a woman between 45 and 65 years old in good health and CMV-seronegative.

The chain joins TRBV6-5 to TRBJ1-5; a possible D gene is TRBD1 (5 bases). The CDR3 totals 14 residues. V lost 0 bases, J lost 6 bases, and 9 bases lay in between. CDR1 MNHEY and CDR2 SVGAGI come from the germline V gene. The CDR3 region is CASSYSQGGQPQHF. The CDR3 DNA reads TGTGCCAGCAGTTACTCCCAGGGAGGTCAGCCCCAGCATTTT.

The J gene is TRBJ2-7, the V gene TRBV7-8; tentative D call: TRBD1 (5 bases). The CDR3 is 11 residues long. The germline V gene encodes CDR1 SGHVS and CDR2 FQNEAQ. The CDR3, as DNA: TGTGCTGTAGGGGAAGGGGACGAGCAGTACTTC. Residues: CAVGEGDEQYF.